The entry below describes one T cell receptor (beta chain). What it recognizes is unknown. These data originate in a study of response to subunit inactivated influenza vaccine. Study outcomes and limitations: It was suggested by the authors that few new T cells are recruited by each seasonal influenza vaccination.

One entry per CDR3 protein results from TCRdb running MiXCR on the RT-PCR reads. This sample has 250,000 to 350,000 distinct CDR3 sequences, with 20% to 25% found just once. The CDR3 is 15 amino acids. J gave up 6 bases and V 5 bases, and 10 bases lay outside the gene matches. CDR1 is SEHNR and CDR2 is FQNEAQ in the germline V gene (reference sequence). The sequencing used PBMCs from blood, collected 21 months after vaccination. This chain links TRBV7-9 with TRBJ2-1, with 7 nucleotides matching TRBD2. The source of this sequence is a man aged 50 to 75 who received an inactivated influenza vaccine. The CDR3 sequence is CASSTLAGVFNEQFF. CDR3 DNA: TGTGCCAGCAGCACTTTAGCGGGTGTGTTCAATGAGCAGTTCTTC.